This section outlines one T cell receptor beta chain sequence together with its context. This sample stems from a study of shared clonotypes between healthy human individuals. Only in-frame clones appear in the TCRdb table, and some are missing; sequencing was by immunoSEQ multiplex PCR. The sample carries roughly 2,000,000 clones, 93% recorded once. In germline, CDR1 is MGHRA, CDR2 YSYEKL. Trimming cost V 1 base and J 2 bases, with 8 bases left between them. This CDR3 contains 15 residues. CD8 cells classed as naive were CD45RO-negative and positively selected for CCR7, excluding terminally differentiated effector memory CD45RA+ cells.

The clonotype was recovered from a man aged 18 to 29 in good health. Some clones in this sample may be carry-over from other donors' samples. The rearrangement links TRBV4-1 to TRBJ2-2; D remains unclear. What was sequenced was naive CD8+ T cells from PBMCs. CDR3 amino acids: CASSQARSNTGELFF. The CDR3 region has the DNA TGCGCCAGCAGCCAAGCGAGGAGCAACACCGGGGAGCTGTTTTTT.